The next 11 T cell receptor beta chains were all read from a single sample in a study of T cells in localized non-small cell lung cancer. TCRdb's table, derived via immunoSEQ multiplex PCR, lists solely in-frame clones and lacks some. The sample includes approximately 25,000 clones, 90% of them seen just once. This specimen consisted of peripheral blood, obtained before any cancer treatment. These receptors all come from a woman aged 40 to 75 with stage I lung adenocarcinoma.

V gene TRBV6-6 combines with J gene TRBJ1-1; D not certain. V gave up 2 bases and J gave up 7 bases, with 14 bases separating them. Looked up from germline, CDR1 is MNHNY and CDR2 is SVGAGI (reference sequence). The CDR3 runs 14 residues. CDR3 coding DNA: TGTGCCAGCAGTTACGGATCGACCATGGGTGAAGCTTTCTTT. Translating it yields CASSYGSTMGEAFF.

This chain uses TRBV6-5 with TRBJ2-7, with 7 bases aligning to TRBD1. The CDR3 has 15 amino acids. Germline trimming cut 6 bases from V and 8 bases from J; bases unmatched to any gene: 16. The germline CDR1 and CDR2 sequences are MNHEY and SVGAGI. This CDR3 reads CASSTPETGPIQQYF. The CDR3 nucleotides read TGTGCCAGCAGCACCCCGGAGACAGGGCCTATCCAGCAGTACTTC.

The gene calls are TRBV28 and TRBJ2-7; TRBD1 might be the D (5 bases). The CDR3 length is 14 residues. Between the trimmed V and J ends, which lost 3 bases and 6 bases, there was a span of 15 bases. The germline V gene has CDR1 MDHEN and CDR2 SYDVKM. CDR3 region: CASSLRQGSSEQYF. CDR3 DNA sequence: TGTGCCAGCAGTTTGCGGCAGGGATCCAGCGAGCAGTACTTC.

This rearrangement joins TRBV18 to TRBJ2-5; unclear D gene. The germline gives CDR1 KGHSH, CDR2 LQKENI. Trimming took off 2 bases at V and 5 bases at J, with 6 bases between the two ends. The CDR3 totals 12 residues. CDR3 sequence reads: CASSPSEETQYF. DNA of the CDR3: TGTGCCAGCTCACCAAGCGAGGAGACCCAGTACTTC.

The chain has TRBV18 and TRBJ2-1; 12 bases map to TRBD2. The CDR3 totals 17 residues. In germline, CDR1 is KGHSH, CDR2 LQKENI. After removal of 2 bases from V and 3 bases from J, the junction contained 5 bases not matched to a gene. In DNA form, the CDR3 reads TGTGCCAGCTCACCATCACTAGCGGGAGGCAACTACAATGAGCAGTTCTTC. Residues: CASSPSLAGGNYNEQFF.

In this sample, this clone turned up once. This is likely a read error, given that the CDR3 carries no conserved phenylalanine or tryptophan at its end. The DNA is left out, because the CDR3 cannot be placed on it with certainty; the CDR3 is given as TCRdb lists it. The chain's CDR3 is CASSQDKDGK. V and J are TRBV14 and TRBJ2-6. The CDR3 spans 10 residues, counting both ends. Per germline, CDR1 SGHDN and CDR2 FVKESK.

The chain carries TRBV11-2 and TRBJ1-4, with a possible D match to TRBD1 (5 bases). The CDR3 has 12 amino acids. Trimming cost V 1 base and J 12 bases, with 9 bases left between them. CDR1 and CDR2 from the germline V gene are SGHAT and FQNNGV. CDR3 amino acids: CASSLARGELFF. CDR3 bases: TGTGCCAGCAGCTTAGCCAGAGGGGAACTGTTTTTT.

The rearrangement joins TRBV5-1 to TRBJ1-2; tentative D call: TRBD1 (6 bases). Germline V gives CDR1 SGHRS, CDR2 YFSETQ. Trimming stripped 0 bases from V and 2 bases from J, with 8 bases between. The CDR3 runs to 14 residues. CDR3 nucleotides: TGCGCCAGCAGCTTGGGCAGGGGAAACTATGGCTACACCTTC. It yields the protein CASSLGRGNYGYTF.

CDR3 DNA sequence: TGTGCCAGCAGCTTAGGCCCAGGAAGGGGAAACACCATATATTTT. It translates to CASSLGPGRGNTIYF. The chain joins TRBV7-9 to TRBJ1-3; no reliable D call. Germline lookup yields CDR1 SEHNR and CDR2 FQNEAQ (reference sequence). V was shortened by 1 base and J by 4 bases, with 11 bases between the two germline ends. This CDR3 has 15 amino acids.

The chain is built from TRBV5-6 and TRBJ1-2, with TRBD1 as a possible D gene (5 bases). V gave up 1 base and J gave up 4 bases, with 11 bases separating them. The CDR3 extends over 14 amino acids. Germline CDR1 is SGHDT and CDR2 is YYEEEE. The CDR3 spells CASSLQQAIYGYTF. In DNA, the CDR3 is TGTGCCAGCAGCTTGCAACAGGCGATCTATGGCTACACCTTC.

V and J are TRBV13 and TRBJ2-2; D ambiguous. The ends were cut back, 5 bases at V and 4 bases at J, with 14 bases in the middle. The CDR3 totals 15 residues. The V gene's germline CDR1 is PRHDT and CDR2 FYEKMQ (reference sequence). The CDR3 DNA reads as TGTGCCAGCAGCCTACGGGCCTCGGGCACCGGGGAGCTGTTTTTT. Amino acids: CASSLRASGTGELFF.